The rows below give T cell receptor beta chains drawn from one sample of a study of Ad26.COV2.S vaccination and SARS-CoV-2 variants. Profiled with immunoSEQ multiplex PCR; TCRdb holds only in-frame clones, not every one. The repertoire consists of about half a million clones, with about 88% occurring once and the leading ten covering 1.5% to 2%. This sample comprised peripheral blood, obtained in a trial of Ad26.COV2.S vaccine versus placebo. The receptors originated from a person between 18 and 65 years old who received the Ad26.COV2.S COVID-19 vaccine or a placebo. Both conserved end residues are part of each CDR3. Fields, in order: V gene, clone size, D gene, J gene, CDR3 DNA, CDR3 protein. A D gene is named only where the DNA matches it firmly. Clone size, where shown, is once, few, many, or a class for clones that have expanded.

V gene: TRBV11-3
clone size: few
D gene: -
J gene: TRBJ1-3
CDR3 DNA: TGTGCCAGCAGCCTGGGGGCTGGAAACACCATATATTTT
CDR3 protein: CASSLGAGNTIYF

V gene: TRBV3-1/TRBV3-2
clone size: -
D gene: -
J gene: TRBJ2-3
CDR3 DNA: TGTGCCAGCAGCCAAGCAAGGAGCACAGATACGCAGTATTTT
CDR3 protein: CASSQARSTDTQYF

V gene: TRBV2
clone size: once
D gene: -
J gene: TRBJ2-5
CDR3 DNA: TGTGCCAGCAGTGCCAGGGGAGGTGGGGAGACCCAGTACTTC
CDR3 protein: CASSARGGGETQYF

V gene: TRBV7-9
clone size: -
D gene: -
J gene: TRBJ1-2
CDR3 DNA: TGTGCCAGTGACAATAACTATGGCTACACCTTC
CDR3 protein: CASDNNYGYTF

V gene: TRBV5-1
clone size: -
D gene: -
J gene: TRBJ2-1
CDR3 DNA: TGCGCCAGCAGCTTGGAGCCCGGGGAAAGCCTTTTCAATGAGCAGTTCTTC
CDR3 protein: CASSLEPGESLFNEQFF

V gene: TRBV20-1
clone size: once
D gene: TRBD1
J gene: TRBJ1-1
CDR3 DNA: TGCAGTGCTAGTAATAGTCAGGGGGCAGGGGACACTGAAGCTTTCTTT
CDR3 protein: CSASNSQGAGDTEAFF

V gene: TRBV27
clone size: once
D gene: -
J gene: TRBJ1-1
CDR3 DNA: TGTGCCAGCAGTTCGGGACTGACTCTTGAAGCTTTCTTT
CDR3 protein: CASSSGLTLEAFF

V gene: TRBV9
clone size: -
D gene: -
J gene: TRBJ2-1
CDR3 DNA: TGTGCCAGCAGCCTCCAGACAGGGAGGTCCTACAATGAGCAGTTCTTC
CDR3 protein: CASSLQTGRSYNEQFF

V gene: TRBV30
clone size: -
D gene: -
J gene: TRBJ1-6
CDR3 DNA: TGTGCCTGGAATCCGGGACACAATTCACCCCTCCACTTT
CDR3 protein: CAWNPGHNSPLHF

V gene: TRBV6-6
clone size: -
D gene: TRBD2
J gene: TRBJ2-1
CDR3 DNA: TGTGCCAGCAGTCAAACCGGGACTAGCGGGGGGGAGCAGTTCTTC
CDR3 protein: CASSQTGTSGGEQFF

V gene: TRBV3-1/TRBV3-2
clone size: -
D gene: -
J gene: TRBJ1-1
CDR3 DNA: TGTGCCAGCAGCCAAGAGTACCCACCAGGGCGGACTGAAGCTTTCTTT
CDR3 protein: CASSQEYPPGRTEAFF

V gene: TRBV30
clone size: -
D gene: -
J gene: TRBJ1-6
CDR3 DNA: TGTGCTATGCGTACCGGGACCCAACCTACCTATAATTCACCCCTCCACTTT
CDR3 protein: CAMRTGTQPTYNSPLHF

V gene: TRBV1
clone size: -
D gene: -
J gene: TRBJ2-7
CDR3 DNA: TGCACCAGCAGAAACCCCGGGTACGGAGTCTACGAGCAGTACTTC
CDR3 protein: CTSRNPGYGVYEQYF

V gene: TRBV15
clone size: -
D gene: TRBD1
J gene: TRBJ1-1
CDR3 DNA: TGTGCCACCAGCCCAAGGACAGGGGGCGTCACTGAAGCTTTCTTT
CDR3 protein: CATSPRTGGVTEAFF

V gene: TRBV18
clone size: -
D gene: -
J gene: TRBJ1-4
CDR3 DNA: TGTGCCAGCTCACCACAGTCGGGCCTAGGGACAAATTACGAAAAACTGTTTTTT
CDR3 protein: CASSPQSGLGTNYEKLFF

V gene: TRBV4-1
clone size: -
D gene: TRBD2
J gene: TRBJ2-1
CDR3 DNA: TGCGCCAGCAGCCAAGATTCGGGAGGTGAGCAGTTCTTC
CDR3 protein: CASSQDSGGEQFF

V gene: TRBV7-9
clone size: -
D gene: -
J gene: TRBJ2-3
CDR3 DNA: TGTGCCAGCAGCTTACCGGGACCGAGCACAGATACGCAGTATTTT
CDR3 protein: CASSLPGPSTDTQYF

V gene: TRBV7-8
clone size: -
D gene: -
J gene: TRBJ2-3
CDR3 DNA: TGTGCCAGCAGCTCCGGGCGTCCCACAGATACGCAGTATTTT
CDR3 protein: CASSSGRPTDTQYF

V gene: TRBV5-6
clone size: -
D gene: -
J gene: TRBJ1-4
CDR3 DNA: TGTGCCAGCAGCTTGGTGGGCAGCTTAAATGAAAAACTGTTTTTT
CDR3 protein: CASSLVGSLNEKLFF

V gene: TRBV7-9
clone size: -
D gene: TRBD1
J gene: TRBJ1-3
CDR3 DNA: TGTGCCAGCAGCCCCCGGGGACAGACGTCTGGAAACACCATATATTTT
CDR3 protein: CASSPRGQTSGNTIYF

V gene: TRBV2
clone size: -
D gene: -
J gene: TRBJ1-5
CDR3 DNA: TGTGCCAGCTCCCTACAGGGACTATCAATCAATCAGCCCCAGCATTTT
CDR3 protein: CASSLQGLSINQPQHF

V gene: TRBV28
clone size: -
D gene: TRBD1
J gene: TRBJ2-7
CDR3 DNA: TGTGCCAGCAGTGAAACAGGGGGGCGGTACGAGCAGTACTTC
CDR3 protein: CASSETGGRYEQYF

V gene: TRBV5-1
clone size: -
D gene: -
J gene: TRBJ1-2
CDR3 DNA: TGCGCCAGCAGCTTGGGATCACCAGGGAATGGCTACACCTTC
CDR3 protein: CASSLGSPGNGYTF

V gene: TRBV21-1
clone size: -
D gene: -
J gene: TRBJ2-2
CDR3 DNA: TGTGCCAGCAGCAAGGCTAGCGGGAGGGGCAACACCGGGGAGCTGTTTTTT
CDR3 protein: CASSKASGRGNTGELFF

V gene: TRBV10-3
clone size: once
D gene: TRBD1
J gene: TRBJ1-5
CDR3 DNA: TGTGCCATCAGTGAATCCCCAGGGGGTATCAATCAGCCCCAGCATTTT
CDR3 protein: CAISESPGGINQPQHF

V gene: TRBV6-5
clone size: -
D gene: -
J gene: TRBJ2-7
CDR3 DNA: TGTGCCAGCAGTTACCGGCTTGGTGGCTCCTACGAGCAGTACTTC
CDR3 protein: CASSYRLGGSYEQYF

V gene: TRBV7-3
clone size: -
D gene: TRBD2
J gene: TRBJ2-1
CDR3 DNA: TGTGCCAGCAGCCCAATAGCGGGAGCCATCTCCTACAATGAGCAGTTCTTC
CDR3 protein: CASSPIAGAISYNEQFF

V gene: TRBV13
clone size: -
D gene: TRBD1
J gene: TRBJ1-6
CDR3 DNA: TGTGCCAGCAGCTCCATGGGGGGACAGTATAATTCGCCCCTCCACTTT
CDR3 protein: CASSSMGGQYNSPLHF

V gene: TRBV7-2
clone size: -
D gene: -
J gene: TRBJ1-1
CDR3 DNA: TGTGCCAGCAGCTTATCTGGTGAACCTAGGGAAGCTTTCTTT
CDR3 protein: CASSLSGEPREAFF

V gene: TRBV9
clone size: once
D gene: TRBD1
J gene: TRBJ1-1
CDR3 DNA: TGTGCCAGCAGCGCTACAGGGGACGTGAACACTGAAGCTTTCTTT
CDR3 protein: CASSATGDVNTEAFF

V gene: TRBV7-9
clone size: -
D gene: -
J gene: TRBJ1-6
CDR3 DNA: TGTGCCAGCAGCCCGGAGCGGTTGGGGAGCTCACCCCTCCACTTT
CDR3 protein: CASSPERLGSSPLHF

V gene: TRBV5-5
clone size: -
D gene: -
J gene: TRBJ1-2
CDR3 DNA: TGTGCCAGCAGCTTGGATGGCGGCTACACCTTC
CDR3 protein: CASSLDGGYTF

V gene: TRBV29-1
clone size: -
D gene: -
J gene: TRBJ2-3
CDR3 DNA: TGCAGCGTTGTAAGGGGGACAAGCACAGATACGCAGTATTTT
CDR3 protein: CSVVRGTSTDTQYF

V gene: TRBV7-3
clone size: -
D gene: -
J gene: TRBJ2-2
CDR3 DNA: TGTGCCAGCAGCACTACGGACACCGGGGAGCTGTTTTTT
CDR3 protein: CASSTTDTGELFF

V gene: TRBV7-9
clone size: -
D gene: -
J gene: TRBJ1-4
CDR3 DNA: TGTGCCAGCAGCTTAAATGAAAAACTGTTTTTT
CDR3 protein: CASSLNEKLFF